Detailed here is one T cell receptor beta chain. Additional DNA sequences in this sample encode the identical CDR3. The germline CDR1 and CDR2 sequences are SGHRS and YFSETQ. V lost 2 bases and J 0 bases, leaving 9 bases between the germline ends. The CDR3 covers 15 residues. The source of the sample is a study of blood T cell repertoires in COVID-19. Overall study: From the United States, Italy and Spain came samples of acute and convalescent COVID-19. T cells, B-cell-depleted T cells, or PBMCs provided the cDNA or gDNA that served as material.

How the authors handled the data: Estimation of nucleated cell counts was performed using reference gene primer amplification. The repertoire was sequenced with immunoSEQ multiplex PCR; TCRdb's copy has only in-frame clones and lacks some. D and trimming come from the DNA, and the V and J calls and clone size come from that table. This table holds almost 100,000 clones, more than 75% found once. This clonotype was sampled from a man between 45 and 60 years old with acute or convalescent COVID-19. Sequenced: peripheral blood. The J gene is TRBJ2-1, the V gene TRBV5-1; maybe TRBD1 (6 bases). This CDR3 reads CASSLEGGSYNEQFF. The CDR3 DNA reads TGCGCCAGCAGCTTAGAAGGGGGCTCCTACAATGAGCAGTTCTTC.